This T cell receptor (beta chain) was sequenced during a study of cytomegalovirus exposure and HLA in healthy donors. Study outcomes and limitations: Associated with HLA alleles at 0.05 false discovery rate in a later analysis were 16,951 TCR beta sequences. Follow-up analysis seemed to connect common viral pathogens with several of the most significant clusters identified. Earlier analysis looked at TCR beta V segments, and most were productive about 90% or about 30% of the time.

Remarks on this clone: Its antigen remains unidentified. The same CDR3 can be traced to other DNA sequences in this sample.

PCR was performed using 60 Vbeta and 13 Jbeta primers. Profiled with immunoSEQ multiplex PCR; TCRdb holds only in-frame clones, not every one. The table records 150,000 to 200,000 clones, around 83% of them present only once. This receptor was taken from a middle-aged man in good health and CMV-seropositive. Sequencing input: PBMCs.

CDR3 region: CASSLALAGTETQYF. The DNA of the CDR3 is TGTGCCAGCAGCTTAGCCCTAGCGGGGACAGAGACCCAGTACTTC. This chain connects TRBV7-9 to TRBJ2-5, with 9 nucleotides matching TRBD2. This CDR3 has 15 amino acids. Germline loops: CDR1 SEHNR, CDR2 FQNEAQ (reference sequence). V lost 0 bases, J lost 4 bases, and 3 bases stayed unmatched.